One sample yielded the 25 T cell receptor beta chains listed below, sequenced in a study of early T cells in non-severe SARS-CoV-2 infection. In TCRdb, the 5' RACE reads were re-called with MiXCR into one record per CDR3 protein. The sample records roughly 70,000 distinct CDR3 sequences, around an eighth being singletons. Sequenced: whole blood. These receptor sequences come from an adult who was a healthcare worker with PCR-confirmed SARS-CoV-2 infection or an uninfected control (not recorded which).

There are many counts of this clonotype. In DNA, the CDR3 is TGTGCCAGCAGCCAGACAGGGGCGAGCACTGAAGCTTTCTTT. It encodes CASSQTGASTEAFF. The chain uses TRBV14 and TRBJ1-1; TRBD1 matches 8 bases. V dropped 3 bases and J dropped 4; count of bases not matched to a gene: 4. Germline V gene lookup returns CDR1 SGHDN and CDR2 FVKESK. CDR3 length: 14 amino acids. The variable domain in full, with the rest retrieved from reference TRBV14 and TRBJ1-1, is EAGVTQFPSHSVIEKGQTVTLRCDPISGHDNLYWYRRVMGKEIKFLLHFVKESKQDESGMPNNRFLAERTGGTYSTLKVQPAELEDSGVYFCASSQTGASTEAFFGQGTRLTVV.

This clonotype showed up many times. This rearrangement joins TRBV11-2 to TRBJ2-7; D gene ambiguous. Trimming shortened V by 4 bases and J by 6 bases, and 13 bases separated the two germline ends. The CDR3 loop spans 13 amino acids. Germline loops: CDR1 SGHAT, CDR2 FQNNGV. Here the CDR3 reads CASSYDLRGEQYF. The DNA of the CDR3 is TGTGCCAGCAGCTACGACTTGAGAGGCGAGCAGTACTTC.

This clonotype was seen repeatedly, ten times or more. This chain connects TRBV12-3 or TRBV12-4 to TRBJ2-1; D unresolved. V dropped 2 bases and J dropped 0 bases, with 14 bases sitting between them. This CDR3 has 17 amino acids. The CDR3 loop reads CASSLSLLSLSYNEQFF. Written as DNA, the CDR3 is TGTGCCAGCAGTTTAAGTCTCCTTAGCCTCTCCTACAATGAGCAGTTCTTC.

The table lists this clonotype with many counts. The chain uses TRBV20-1 and TRBJ2-4; the D is unclear. This CDR3 contains 14 residues. Germline lookup yields CDR1 DFQATT and CDR2 SNEGSKA (reference sequence). The V and J ends lost 1 base and 4 bases respectively, with 11 bases between them. The CDR3 loop is CSARGVGPKNIQYF. In nucleotides, the CDR3 is TGCAGTGCTAGAGGGGTCGGACCGAAAAACATTCAGTACTTC.

There are many counts of this clonotype. V is TRBV30 and J is TRBJ2-1; 13 bases are shared with TRBD2. The ends lost 3 bases at V and 4 bases at J; junction bases unmatched: 9. This CDR3 spans 17 amino acids. Germline values: CDR1 GTSNPN, CDR2 SVGIG (reference sequence). CDR3 in DNA: TGTGCCTGGAGCGCCATACTAGCGGGAGGGCCTTACAATGAGCAGTTCTTC. It translates to CAWSAILAGGPYNEQFF.

In its sample, this clonotype was seen many times. The gene calls are TRBV12-3 or TRBV12-4 and TRBJ1-5, with D unresolved. There are 13 residues in the CDR3. V was trimmed by 6 bases and J by 5 bases, leaving 11 bases between them. The CDR3 loop is CASRQRTDQPQHF. CDR3 sequence (DNA): TGTGCCAGCAGACAAAGGACGGATCAGCCCCAGCATTTT.

This clonotype turned up a few times. This chain links TRBV29-1 with TRBJ2-7; D unclear. From germline, CDR1 is SQVTM and CDR2 ANQGSEA. CDR3 length: 12 residues. V was shortened by 2 bases and J by 0 bases, with 5 bases between the two germline ends. The CDR3 DNA reads TGCAGCGTTGAAAACAACTCCTACGAGCAGTACTTC. It encodes CSVENNSYEQYF.

This clonotype has a count of ten or more. The V call is TRBV7-2, the J call TRBJ2-1, with TRBD2 matching over 12 bases. The CDR3 runs 17 residues. Per the germline V gene, CDR1 is SGHTA and CDR2 is FQGNSA. The J segment lost 7 bases and the V segment lost 3 bases, leaving 10 bases of the junction unmatched. The CDR3 coding sequence is TGTGCCAGCAGCTTTCTTCTAGCGGGGGGGCGGTCGAATGAGCAGTTCTTC. It specifies CASSFLLAGGRSNEQFF.

This clonotype has ten or more counts. V is TRBV29-1 and J is TRBJ2-1; D is possibly TRBD2 (5 bases). CDR1 SQVTM and CDR2 ANQGSEA come from the germline V gene. The length of the CDR3 is 15 residues. The ends were cut back, 3 bases at V and 2 bases at J, with 14 bases in the middle. CDR3 sequence: CSVDATGSTYNEQFF. CDR3 nucleotide sequence: TGCAGCGTTGACGCAACGGGATCAACCTACAATGAGCAGTTCTTC.

This clonotype was observed many times. The chain has TRBV28 and TRBJ2-3, with TRBD2 identical over 11 bases. The trim removed 6 bases at V and 2 bases at J, leaving 1 base unmatched. The CDR3 sequence is 14 residues long. Germline V gene lookup returns CDR1 MDHEN and CDR2 SYDVKM. The CDR3 sequence: CASRTSGTTDTQYF. The CDR3 DNA sequence: TGTGCCAGCAGGACTAGCGGGACCACAGATACGCAGTATTTT.

The CDR3 nucleotides are TGTGCCAGCACCACCCGACAGGGGGAAGCTTTCTTT. It specifies CASTTRQGEAFF. The chain employs TRBV28 and TRBJ1-1, with 8 bases aligning to TRBD1. The CDR3 has 12 residues. Germline assignment: CDR1 MDHEN and CDR2 SYDVKM. The V gene end was trimmed by 7 bases and the J gene end by 8 bases; junction bases not matched to a gene: 6.

This clonotype was seen many times. This sequence joins TRBV29-1 and TRBJ2-7; TRBD1 might be the D (6 bases). Germline CDR1 reads SQVTM; CDR2 reads ANQGSEA. This CDR3 is built from 12 residues. V shed 5 bases and J shed 0 bases, with 8 bases lying between them. CDR3 nucleotides: TGCAGCGTTTGGGACAACTCCTACGAGCAGTACTTC. Its protein is CSVWDNSYEQYF.

This clonotype has a count of ten or more. The gene calls are TRBV29-1 and TRBJ2-7; the D gene is possibly TRBD1 (5 bases). Germline V lookup: CDR1 SQVTM, CDR2 ANQGSEA. This CDR3 is built from 10 residues. V lost 4 bases and J lost 6, with 7 bases in between. The CDR3 nucleotides are TGCAGCGTTGTTCAGGGCGAGCAGTACTTC. This sequence encodes CSVVQGEQYF.

This clonotype occurred many times. This chain connects TRBV29-1 to TRBJ1-2; D might be TRBD1 (6 bases). The CDR3 sequence is 14 residues long. V was cut by 3 bases and J by 7 bases, with 18 bases left in between. Germline V gene sequence: CDR1 SQVTM, CDR2 ANQGSEA. The CDR3 DNA sequence: TGCAGCGTTGAGATGGGGGCCGGCGGGGTTGGCTACACCTTC. It is translated as CSVEMGAGGVGYTF.

This clonotype was counted many times. The chain links TRBV27 to TRBJ1-1; no definite D call. The V and J ends lost 2 bases and 1 base respectively, with 5 bases between them. The CDR3 length is 13 residues. Germline assignment: CDR1 MNHEY and CDR2 SMNVEV (reference sequence). In nucleotides, the CDR3 is TGTGCCAGCAGTTTAGATTGGAACACTGAAGCTTTCTTT. As protein: CASSLDWNTEAFF.

In this sample, this clonotype turned up many times. This rearrangement joins TRBV7-9 to TRBJ1-5; D not resolved. The V gene's germline CDR1 is SEHNR and CDR2 FQNEAQ (reference sequence). The CDR3 extends over 13 amino acids. Trimming left V 5 bases short and J 6 bases short, with 11 bases between. In DNA form, the CDR3 reads TGTGCCAGCAGCCGGAGTGACGGTCAGCCCCAGCATTTT. Amino acids: CASSRSDGQPQHF.

This clonotype was counted many times. The CDR3 DNA is TGTGCCAGCAGCCTACATCGACTAGCGAAGAGCACAGATACGCAGTATTTT. As protein: CASSLHRLAKSTDTQYF. This chain connects TRBV12-3 or TRBV12-4 to TRBJ2-3; 8 bases fit TRBD2. J was trimmed by 0 bases and V by 6 bases; bases with no gene match: 11. This CDR3 comprises 17 residues.

In this sample, this clonotype turned up many times. The rearrangement uses TRBV7-6 and TRBJ2-5; D gene uncertain. The CDR3 runs to 15 residues. Per the germline V gene, CDR1 is SGHVS and CDR2 is FNYEAQ. The V gene lost 1 base and the J gene lost 5 bases, with 14 bases spanning the gap. In DNA, the CDR3 is TGTGCCAGCAGCTTAGGACCACGTGCCAGGGAGACCCAGTACTTC. It translates to CASSLGPRARETQYF.

This clonotype was picked up a small number of times. The V and J genes are TRBV15 and TRBJ2-7; D not resolved. Germline V gene data show CDR1 as LNHNV and CDR2 as YYDKDF (reference sequence). V was trimmed by 5 bases and J by 1 base, leaving 6 bases between them. The CDR3 runs to 12 residues. The CDR3 coding sequence is TGTGCCACCAGCGGTATTTCCTACGAGCAGTACTTC. Its translation: CATSGISYEQYF.

This clonotype was observed many times. The rearrangement links TRBV7-9 to TRBJ2-1, with D unresolved. The germline gives CDR1 SEHNR, CDR2 FQNEAQ (reference sequence). Deletions cut 1 base from V and 8 bases from J, with 15 bases between. The CDR3 sequence is 15 residues long. Here the CDR3 reads CASSLVSQPSYEQFF. CDR3 bases: TGTGCCAGCAGCTTAGTCTCCCAGCCCAGCTATGAGCAGTTCTTC. The full variable domain, rest sourced from reference TRBV7-9 and TRBJ2-1, is DTGVSQNPRHKITKRGQNVTFRCDPISEHNRLYWYRQTLGQGPEFLTYFQNEAQLEKSRLLSDRFSAERPKGSFSTLEIQRTEQGDSAMYLCASSLVSQPSYEQFFGPGTRLTVL.

This clonotype appeared a few times. V gene TRBV10-3 combines with J gene TRBJ2-7; D is uncertain. This CDR3 has 12 residues. The V end lost 6 bases, the J end lost 4 bases, and 10 bases lay between the germline ends. CDR1 is ENHRY and CDR2 is SYGVKD in the germline V gene. As DNA, the CDR3 is TGTGCCATCAGAGAAGGTGCTTACGAGCAGTACTTC. It codes for CAIREGAYEQYF.

In its sample, this clonotype was seen many times. The V call is TRBV20-1, the J call TRBJ2-7; TRBD2 matches at 7 bases. The CDR3 totals 14 residues. V dropped 6 bases and J dropped 6; count of bases not matched to a gene: 14. Germline CDR1 and CDR2: DFQATT and SNEGSKA (reference sequence). CDR3 loop: CSAAVASGFAEQYF. The CDR3 region has the DNA TGCAGTGCGGCAGTGGCTAGCGGATTTGCCGAGCAGTACTTC.

This clonotype occurred many times. The CDR3 reads CASSFGGELFF. In DNA, the CDR3 is TGTGCCAGCAGCTTTGGCGGGGAGCTGTTTTTT. This chain uses TRBV7-9 with TRBJ2-2; D remains ambiguous. V lost 3 bases and J 7 bases, leaving 3 bases between the germline ends. Germline V CDR1 and CDR2: SEHNR, FQNEAQ (reference sequence). There are 11 residues in the CDR3.

This clonotype was seen at least ten times. The CDR3 coding sequence is TGCAGTGCTAGAGGTTGGACAGGGTTTAGTAGTGAGCAGTTCTTC. Translation gives CSARGWTGFSSEQFF. The J gene is TRBJ2-1, the V gene TRBV20-1, with 8 bases fitting TRBD1. This CDR3 spans 15 amino acids. Germline V gene lookup returns CDR1 DFQATT and CDR2 SNEGSKA (reference sequence). J gave up 9 bases and V 1 base, and 11 bases lay outside the gene matches.

The chain links TRBV29-1 to TRBJ1-1; D is uncertain. The germline V gene has CDR1 SQVTM and CDR2 ANQGSEA. Trimming removed 4 bases from V and 3 bases from J, with 9 bases in between. The CDR3 is made up of 12 amino acids. DNA for the CDR3: TGCAGCGTTGTTATTGGGTACACTGAAGCTTTCTTT. Protein product: CSVVIGYTEAFF.